What follows are 16 T cell receptor beta chains derived from one specimen sequenced in a study of T cell repertoires in cytomegalovirus infection. No cognate antigen is known for these TCRs. TCRdb reprocessed the reads with MiXCR, giving one entry per CDR3 protein. The repertoire holds about 770,000 distinct CDR3 sequences, with 29% as singletons. The input for sequencing was cultured CD8+ T cells from PBMCs, taken from culture after CMV antigen stimulation. The receptors were sampled from a human donor in good health (CMV status not recorded). Some clones in this sample may be carry-over from other donors' samples.

The V call is TRBV19, the J call TRBJ2-2; D gene ambiguous. Looked up from germline, CDR1 is LNHDA and CDR2 is SQIVND (reference sequence). The CDR3 has 13 amino acids. The ends were cut back, 1 base at V and 6 bases at J, with 6 bases in the middle. CDR3 loop: CASSIGKAGELFF. In DNA form, the CDR3 reads TGTGCCAGTAGTATAGGCAAAGCCGGGGAGCTGTTTTTT.

This chain uses TRBV9 with TRBJ2-3, with unresolved D. The germline CDR1 and CDR2 sequences are SGDLS and YYNGEE. V was shortened by 2 bases and J by 1 base, with 14 bases between the two germline ends. The CDR3 length is 16 residues. The CDR3 DNA reads TGTGCCAGCAGCGTGTCTACGGTATCGGGCACAGATACGCAGTATTTT. Residues: CASSVSTVSGTDTQYF.

The CDR3 DNA follows: TGTGCCAGCAGACTTCAGGGGAGGTCTGGGGCCAACGTCCTGACTTTC. It yields the protein CASRLQGRSGANVLTF. The chain couples TRBV27 to TRBJ2-6; either TRBD1 or TRBD2 may fit D (6 bases each). The V gene's germline CDR1 is MNHEY and CDR2 SMNVEV (reference sequence). This CDR3 is 16 amino acids long. Trimming cost V 6 bases and J 1 base, with 13 bases left between them.

CDR3: CASSQADTSSYEQYF. CDR3 nucleotide sequence: TGTGCCAGCAGCCAAGCGGATACTAGCTCCTACGAGCAGTACTTC. The rearrangement uses TRBV3-1 and TRBJ2-7, with D perhaps TRBD2 (5 bases). Trimming cost V 1 base and J 0 bases, with 10 bases left between them. The V gene's germline CDR1 is LGHDT and CDR2 YNNKEL (reference sequence). The CDR3 totals 15 residues.

The V gene is TRBV2, the J gene TRBJ2-3; D is undetermined. This CDR3 is built from 16 residues. V lost 0 bases and J 0 bases, leaving 10 bases between the germline ends. From germline, CDR1 is SNHLY and CDR2 FYNNEI. The chain's CDR3 is CASSEANSFSTDTQYF. For the CDR3, the DNA is TGTGCCAGCAGTGAAGCTAACAGTTTTAGCACAGATACGCAGTATTTT.

This clonotype was seen only a few times. The chain joins TRBV29-1 to TRBJ1-5; no clear D. Trimming took off 1 base at V and 1 base at J, with 5 bases between the two ends. Looked up from germline, CDR1 is SQVTM and CDR2 is ANQGSEA. The CDR3 has 13 residues. The CDR3, as DNA: TGCAGCGTTGAAGCGGGGAGCAATCAGCCCCAGCATTTT. Its protein product is CSVEAGSNQPQHF.

J is TRBJ1-1 and V is TRBV29-1; no definite D call. In germline, CDR1 is SQVTM, CDR2 ANQGSEA. The germline V and J ends were trimmed by 3 bases and 3 bases, with 17 bases remaining between them. This CDR3 spans 15 amino acids. The CDR3: CSVDSPYGGDTEAFF. The CDR3 DNA sequence: TGCAGCGTTGATTCCCCCTATGGCGGGGACACTGAAGCTTTCTTT.

The V call is TRBV24-1, the J call TRBJ1-5; the D is unclear. The V end lost 4 bases, the J end lost 7 bases, and 13 bases lay between the germline ends. CDR1 and CDR2 from the germline V gene are KGHDR and SFDVKD. This CDR3 region has 14 residues. The CDR3 DNA follows: TGTGCCACCAGTGAATTTTGGGATGACCAGCCCCAGCATTTT. It encodes CATSEFWDDQPQHF.

This clonotype was seen a handful of times. Here the CDR3 reads CASSHPGHGLPGGTGELFF. Here the CDR3 DNA reads TGCGCCAGCAGCCACCCGGGACACGGGCTCCCCGGAGGCACCGGGGAGCTGTTTTTT. This chain uses TRBV4-1 with TRBJ2-2; D might be TRBD1 (6 bases). The CDR3 length is 19 residues. Trimming cost V 3 bases and J 4 bases, with 24 bases left between them. Per germline, CDR1 MGHRA and CDR2 YSYEKL.

This clonotype showed up just a few times. This chain uses TRBV3-1 with TRBJ2-7, with D maybe TRBD2 (6 bases). This CDR3 comprises 15 residues. In germline, CDR1 is LGHDT, CDR2 YNNKEL (reference sequence). Trimming cost V 1 base and J 3 bases, with 13 bases left between them. CDR3 DNA sequence: TGTGCCAGCAGCCAAGTGGAGGGCTACGGCTACGAGCAGTACTTC. This codes for CASSQVEGYGYEQYF.

This clonotype occurred many times. V gene TRBV7-2 combines with J gene TRBJ1-1, with D uncertain. With 5 bases removed from V and 2 bases from J, the gap between germline ends came to 9 bases. The CDR3 is 13 residues long. The germline CDR1 and CDR2 sequences are SGHTA and FQGNSA. CDR3 amino acids: CASSQVVNTEAFF. The CDR3 DNA reads TGTGCCAGCAGCCAAGTGGTAAACACTGAAGCTTTCTTT.

The CDR3 DNA reads as TGTGCCAGCAGTTTAGCGGGGGCGCCGGGTGAGCAGTTCTTC. Its translation: CASSLAGAPGEQFF. The chain joins TRBV12-3 or TRBV12-4 to TRBJ2-1; D might be TRBD1 (6 bases). Trimming took off 0 bases at V and 9 bases at J, with 12 bases between the two ends. The CDR3 extends over 14 amino acids.

The chain is built from TRBV19 and TRBJ2-1; D is perhaps TRBD1 or TRBD2 (6 bases each). Looked up from germline, CDR1 is LNHDA and CDR2 is SQIVND (reference sequence). Deletions cut 4 bases from V and 9 bases from J, with 13 bases between. This CDR3 spans 13 amino acids. The CDR3 region has the DNA TGTGCCAGTAGTACTTGGGGGGCTAGTGAGCAGTTCTTC. Translated: CASSTWGASEQFF.

This clonotype was observed a handful of times. The chain couples TRBV7-6 to TRBJ2-7, with 7 bases lining up with TRBD2. The CDR3 spans 12 residues. V was pared by 5 bases and J by 6 bases, with 4 bases of the junction left unmatched. The germline V gene encodes CDR1 SGHVS and CDR2 FNYEAQ. The CDR3 DNA is TGTGCCAGCAGCAGAGGACTAGGCGAGCAGTACGTC. Translated, it gives CASSRGLGEQYV.

The V gene is TRBV5-4, the J gene TRBJ2-7; 7 nucleotides agree with TRBD1. Germline lookup yields CDR1 SGHNT and CDR2 YYREEE (reference sequence). J gave up 3 bases and V 0 bases, and 15 bases lay outside the gene matches. The CDR3 length is 18 residues. CDR3 region: CASSLDWGQSSGRYEQYF. In DNA, the CDR3 is TGTGCCAGCAGCTTGGATTGGGGACAGTCGTCGGGACGCTACGAGCAGTACTTC.

The sample holds many counts of this clonotype. The chain is built from TRBV6-5 and TRBJ1-2; D gene unclear. Per the germline V gene, CDR1 is MNHEY and CDR2 is SVGAGI. CDR3 length equals 14 residues. V lost 0 bases to trimming and J lost 2 bases, with 7 bases between them. CDR3 sequence reads: CASSYSGPNYGYTF. The CDR3 nucleotides are TGTGCCAGCAGTTACTCAGGACCAAACTATGGCTACACCTTC.